This T cell receptor (beta chain) was documented in a study of blood T cells in healthy people across ages. Then a second PCR, running roughly 7 to 11 cycles, was carried out with a sample-barcoded 5' primer and a J-beta primer mix. Using its own MiXCR run on the 5' RACE reads, TCRdb lists one record per CDR3 protein. Counted here are 1.5 million to 1.8 million distinct CDR3 sequences, approximately 43% occurring once; the ten biggest clones make up 4%. With 4 bases removed from V and 4 bases from J, the gap between germline ends came to 13 bases. Germline assignment: CDR1 SEHNR and CDR2 FQNEAQ (reference sequence). The CDR3 spans 15 residues.

This clonotype was sampled from a woman aged 18 to 35 in good health. Source material: blood. V gene TRBV7-9 combines with J gene TRBJ2-2, with D possibly matching TRBD1 (6 bases). CDR3 DNA: TGTGCCAGCAGCTCCACAGGGACGGGCACCGGGGAGCTGTTTTTT. Translating it yields CASSSTGTGTGELFF.